The 17 T cell receptor beta chains listed next were all sequenced from one sample in a study of CD8+ T cells in alopecia areata. Extracted RNA was reverse transcribed, and the resulting cDNA served as sequencing template. Here immunoSEQ multiplex PCR was the method, and the copy in TCRdb shows in-frame clones only, minus some. The sample consists of fewer than 350,000 clones, nearly 60% of them appearing once. As to treatment: oral pan-JAK inhibitor, 5-10 mg twice daily. The source was CD4+ T cells sorted from blood, collected at week 24, from a patient treated with tofacitinib. All receptors come from a human donor with alopecia areata.

The rearrangement links TRBV6-5 to TRBJ1-2; 7 nucleotides match TRBD1. With V trimmed by 6 bases and J by 1 base, 5 bases remained unmatched. The V gene's germline CDR1 is MNHEY and CDR2 SVGAGI. This CDR3 contains 14 residues. CDR3: CASRPRDSNYGYTF. CDR3 in DNA: TGTGCCAGCAGACCCAGGGACAGTAACTATGGCTACACCTTC.

The V call is TRBV20-1, the J call TRBJ2-5, with D possibly matching TRBD2 (5 bases). Germline loops: CDR1 DFQATT, CDR2 SNEGSKA (reference sequence). V was shortened by 6 bases and J by 4 bases, with 9 bases between the two germline ends. CDR3 size: 11 residues. The CDR3 DNA follows: TGCAGTGCCGGGGAGCCAGAGACCCAGTACTTC. It codes for CSAGEPETQYF.

This clone was recorded a few times. The chain carries TRBV6-6 and TRBJ1-5; TRBD1 aligns across 10 bases. The CDR3 runs to 14 residues. CDR1 is MNHNY and CDR2 is SVGAGI in the germline V gene (reference sequence). V dropped 6 bases and J dropped 5; count of bases not matched to a gene: 4. The CDR3 loop reads CASRPGQGYQPQHF. As DNA, the CDR3 is TGTGCCAGCAGGCCGGGACAGGGGTATCAGCCCCAGCATTTT.

This clone was seen a handful of times. The rearrangement joins TRBV5-6 to TRBJ2-5; D call uncertain. V was cut by 2 bases and J by 0 bases, with 8 bases left in between. The CDR3 runs to 14 residues. Germline V gives CDR1 SGHDT, CDR2 YYEEEE. The CDR3 protein is CASSFLGNQETQYF. The DNA for the CDR3 is TGTGCCAGCAGCTTTCTTGGCAACCAAGAGACCCAGTACTTC.

The chain carries TRBV4-1 and TRBJ1-1; D is unclear. The V gene's germline CDR1 is MGHRA and CDR2 YSYEKL. The CDR3 runs to 13 residues. V dropped 4 bases and J dropped 7 bases, with 13 bases sitting between them. The CDR3 bases are TGCGCCAGCAGCCGAGGTATTAAAAGTGAAGCTTTCTTT. Encoded protein: CASSRGIKSEAFF.

This clone occurred a few times. The chain couples TRBV6-9 to TRBJ2-5; D is possibly TRBD2 (6 bases). Germline assignment: CDR1 MNHGY and CDR2 SVAAGI. The V and J ends lost 6 bases and 3 bases respectively, with 14 bases between them. This CDR3 has 14 residues. The chain's CDR3 is CASRRDFLKETQYF. Written as DNA, the CDR3 is TGTGCCAGCAGGAGGGACTTCTTAAAAGAGACCCAGTACTTC.

This chain links TRBV4-1 with TRBJ2-1; 7 positions agree with TRBD1. V gave up 4 bases and J gave up 8 bases; unmatched junction bases: 5. Germline V gene sequence: CDR1 MGHRA, CDR2 YSYEKL. This CDR3 spans 13 amino acids. The CDR3 DNA reads TGCGCCAGCAGCCCGACAGGGCAGGATGAGCAGTTCTTC. Protein sequence: CASSPTGQDEQFF.

The J gene is TRBJ1-6, the V gene TRBV2; D is undetermined. The CDR3 spans 15 residues. The germline V gene has CDR1 SNHLY and CDR2 FYNNEI. V was trimmed by 3 bases and J by 8 bases, leaving 14 bases between them. CDR3 loop: CASSETAGAHSPLHF. Written as DNA, the CDR3 is TGTGCCAGCAGTGAGACGGCCGGAGCCCATTCACCCCTCCACTTT.

The chain links TRBV5-6 to TRBJ1-2; 7 positions match TRBD1. J was trimmed by 5 bases and V by 4 bases; bases with no gene match: 8. Germline V gene data show CDR1 as SGHDT and CDR2 as YYEEEE. The length of the CDR3 is 14 residues. The DNA of the CDR3 is TGTGCCAGCAGCGAAATGGGACAGTCATATGGCTACACCTTC. Its translation: CASSEMGQSYGYTF.

CDR3 sequence (DNA): TGTGCCAGCAGCTCATGGGAGCAGTTCTTC. Translating it yields CASSSWEQFF. The chain carries TRBV6-6 and TRBJ2-1, with unresolved D. V lost 6 bases and J lost 10, with 7 bases in between. Looked up from germline, CDR1 is MNHNY and CDR2 is SVGAGI (reference sequence). The CDR3 runs to 10 residues.

The V call is TRBV29-1, the J call TRBJ2-3; the D is unclear. This CDR3 contains 14 residues. Trimming took 5 bases from V and 0 from J, leaving 12 bases between them. Germline V gives CDR1 SQVTM, CDR2 ANQGSEA. The CDR3 is CSVLWASSTDTQYF. The CDR3 nucleotides are TGCAGCGTTCTCTGGGCCTCTAGCACAGATACGCAGTATTTT.

V gene TRBV5-6 combines with J gene TRBJ1-2; TRBD1 matches 11 bases. The CDR3 is 15 amino acids. The ends lost 5 bases at V and 7 bases at J; junction bases unmatched: 10. CDR1 is SGHDT, CDR2 YYEEEE, per germline. The CDR3 loop reads CASRSPGQGVAGYTF. CDR3 DNA sequence: TGTGCCAGCAGGTCCCCGGGACAGGGGGTGGCTGGCTACACCTTC.

The CDR3 region is CASSFDGDISTDTQYF. CDR3 in DNA: TGTGCCAGCAGCTTCGACGGGGACATAAGCACAGATACGCAGTATTTT. The genes are TRBV7-2 and TRBJ2-3; D perhaps matches TRBD1 (6 bases). Trimming removed 3 bases from V and 0 bases from J, with 13 bases in between. Per germline, CDR1 SGHTA and CDR2 FQGNSA. This CDR3 has 16 residues.

The CDR3 DNA sequence: TGTGCCAGCAGCTTTACGCCCGTGAACACTGAAGCTTTCTTT. It translates to CASSFTPVNTEAFF. The chain links TRBV7-9 to TRBJ1-1; D not certain. Trimming left V 3 bases short and J 0 bases short, with 8 bases between. The CDR3 is 14 residues long. Germline CDR1 is SEHNR and CDR2 is FQNEAQ (reference sequence).

This clone was observed once. The rearrangement joins TRBV25-1 to TRBJ1-2; D is unclear. Germline CDR1 MGHDK, CDR2 SYGVNS. Deletions cut 8 bases from V and 7 bases from J, with 17 bases between. The CDR3 extends over 13 amino acids. The DNA of the CDR3 is TGTGCCAGCGCCCCTCAATCAGGTTCTGGCTACACCTTC. Encoded protein: CASAPQSGSGYTF.

This chain joins TRBV5-4 and TRBJ2-1; the match to TRBD2 covers 9 bases. With 4 bases clipped from V and 3 bases from J, the junction kept 8 bases outside the gene matches. Germline CDR1 is SGHNT and CDR2 is YYREEE (reference sequence). CDR3 size: 16 residues. Written as DNA, the CDR3 is TGTGCCAGCAGCCCCGGGCGGGGGGGTCGCTACAATGAGCAGTTCTTC. Its protein product is CASSPGRGGRYNEQFF.

The J gene is TRBJ2-5, the V gene TRBV11-2, with D hard to call. The last part of the DNA fits TRBJ2-7 better; the J call may be wrong. CDR1 SGHAT and CDR2 FQNNGV come from the germline V gene. The CDR3 is 15 residues long. The CDR3 spells CASSLVPGEWSEQYF. The DNA for the CDR3 is TGTGCCAGCAGCTTAGTCCCCGGAGAGTGGAGCGAGCAGTACTTC.